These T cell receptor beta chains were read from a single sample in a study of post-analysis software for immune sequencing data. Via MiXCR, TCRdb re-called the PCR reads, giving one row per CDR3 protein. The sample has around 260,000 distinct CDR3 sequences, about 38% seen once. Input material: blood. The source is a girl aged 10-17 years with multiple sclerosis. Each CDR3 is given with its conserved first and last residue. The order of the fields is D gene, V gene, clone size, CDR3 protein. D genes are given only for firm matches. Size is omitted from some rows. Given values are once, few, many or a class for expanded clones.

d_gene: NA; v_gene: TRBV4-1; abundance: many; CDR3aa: CASSQGVLGGSNQPQHF
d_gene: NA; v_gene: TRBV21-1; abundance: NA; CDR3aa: CASSKGTSGRALYEQFF
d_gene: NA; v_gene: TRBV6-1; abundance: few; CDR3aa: CASSEGWAGQYF
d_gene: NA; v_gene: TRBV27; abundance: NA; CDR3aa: CASSLKGGRDNSPLHF
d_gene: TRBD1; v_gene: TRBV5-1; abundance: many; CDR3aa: CASSLVRTGRSAGELFF
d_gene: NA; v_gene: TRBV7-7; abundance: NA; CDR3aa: CASSSKRGTEAFF
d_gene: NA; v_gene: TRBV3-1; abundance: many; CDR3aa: CASSQIQETQYF
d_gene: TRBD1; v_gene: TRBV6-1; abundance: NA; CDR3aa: CASSERGQGSYEQYF
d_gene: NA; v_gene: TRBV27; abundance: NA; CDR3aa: CASRGAGPIFGYTF
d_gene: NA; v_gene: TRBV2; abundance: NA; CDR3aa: CASSAQGTAPNTEAFF
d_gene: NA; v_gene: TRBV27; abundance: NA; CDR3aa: CASSLSIGYGYTF
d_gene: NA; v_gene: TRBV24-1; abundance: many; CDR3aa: CATSDHLGTPMNTEAFF
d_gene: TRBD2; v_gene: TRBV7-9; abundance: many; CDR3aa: CASSIGTSGDNEQFF
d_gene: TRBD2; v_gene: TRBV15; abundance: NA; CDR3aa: CATSRERETSYEQYF
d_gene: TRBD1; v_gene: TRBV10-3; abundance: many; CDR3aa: CAISDPQGALGETQYF
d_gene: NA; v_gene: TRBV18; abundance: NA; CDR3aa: CASSRGLTNEQFF
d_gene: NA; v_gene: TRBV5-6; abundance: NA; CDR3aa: CASSRDGLGESGYTF
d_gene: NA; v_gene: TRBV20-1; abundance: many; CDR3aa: CSAPTLKKGSTADTQYF
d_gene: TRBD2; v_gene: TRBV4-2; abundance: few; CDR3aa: CASSQEPSGSCNEQYF
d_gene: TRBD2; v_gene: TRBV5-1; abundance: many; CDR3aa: CASSLSGISSRGINEQFF
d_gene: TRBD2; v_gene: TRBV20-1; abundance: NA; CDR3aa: CSAREQLAGGPSVEQYF
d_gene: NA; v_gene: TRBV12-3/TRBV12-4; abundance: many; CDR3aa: CASSPISPRMGYTF
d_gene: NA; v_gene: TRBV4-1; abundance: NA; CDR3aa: CASSQEGPSQGTQYF
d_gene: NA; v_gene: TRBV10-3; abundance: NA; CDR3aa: CAISDGAGATYEQYF
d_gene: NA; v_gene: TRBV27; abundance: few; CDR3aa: CASSTGPEAFF
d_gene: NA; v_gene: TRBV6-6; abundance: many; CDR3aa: CASSYSGQVTEAFF
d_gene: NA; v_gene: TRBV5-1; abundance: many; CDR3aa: CASSRAVGYEQFF
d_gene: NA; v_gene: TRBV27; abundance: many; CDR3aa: CASSPRTDPQYF
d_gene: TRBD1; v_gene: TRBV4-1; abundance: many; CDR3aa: CASRQGPLWGEQFF
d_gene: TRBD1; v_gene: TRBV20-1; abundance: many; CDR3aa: CSASRQGEETQYF
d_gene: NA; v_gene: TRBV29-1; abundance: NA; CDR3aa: CSDTGGGYGYTF
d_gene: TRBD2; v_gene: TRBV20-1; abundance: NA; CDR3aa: CSASGAIRLADNEQFF
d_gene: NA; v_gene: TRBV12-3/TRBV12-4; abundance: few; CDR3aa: CASSNQNYGYTF
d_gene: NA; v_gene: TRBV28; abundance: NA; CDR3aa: CACSSPLARGGEKLFF
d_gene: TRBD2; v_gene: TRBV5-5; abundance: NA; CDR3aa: CASSLRLAGGTGELFF
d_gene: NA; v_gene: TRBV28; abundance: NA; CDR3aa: CATGLTSNTGELFF
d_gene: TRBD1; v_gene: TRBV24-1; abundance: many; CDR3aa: CATSEIDRGFGETQYF
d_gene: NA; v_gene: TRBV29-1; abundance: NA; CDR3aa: CSVGERNTEAFF
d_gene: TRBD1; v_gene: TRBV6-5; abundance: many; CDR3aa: CASRPPGQSTDTQYF
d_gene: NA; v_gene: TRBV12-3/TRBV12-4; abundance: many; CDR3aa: CASSFLPGYTF
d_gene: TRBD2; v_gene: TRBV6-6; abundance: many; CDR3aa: CASQGLAGGRPYNEQFF
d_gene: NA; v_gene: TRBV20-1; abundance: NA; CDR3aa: CSARDPAASTDTQYF
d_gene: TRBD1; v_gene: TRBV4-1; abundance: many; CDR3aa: CASSQEVTGVSREQYF
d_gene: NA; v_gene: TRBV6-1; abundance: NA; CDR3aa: CASSEGWGSGEQNIQYF